This is a list of T cell receptor beta chains from one sample in a study of T-cell reconstitution after alpha-beta-depleted transplantation in children. TCRdb recomputed calls from the PCR reads with MiXCR, one row per CDR3 protein. The sample has about 610,000 distinct CDR3 sequences, roughly a tenth seen once. This specimen consisted of PBMCs from the stem cell graft donor, obtained from the stem cell graft. These receptors were obtained from a human donor who donated a stem cell graft to a child with acute myeloid leukemia. CDR3s leave out the opening cysteine and the closing phenylalanine or tryptophan.

V,CDR3
TRBV14,ASSHKPPSSYNEQF
TRBV6-1,ASSELAGGPTDTQY
TRBV20-1,SARDLVTSGNYEQY
TRBV7-3,ASSSFRSGRRNEQF
TRBV12-3/TRBV12-4,ASSWDRGSGSTNEKLF
TRBV6-2/TRBV6-3,ASSSTGTSGTGELF
TRBV12-3/TRBV12-4,ASSLTSGGTNEQF
TRBV5-1,ASSHESGAYEQY
TRBV20-1,SARDESEQF
TRBV6-2/TRBV6-3,ASSYSDTDNEQF
TRBV21-1,ASSKPSRTVPRVRQY
TRBV20-1,SAQRRQNTGELF
TRBV29-1,SVEDPGTGASGYEQY
TRBV24-1,ATSGLDGTDTQY
TRBV20-1,SARDYRQGPNQPQH
TRBV4-3,ASSQRTGGGYEQY
TRBV15,ATSRDRGNTGELF
TRBV7-3,ASSSRLAGGPGSHNEQF
TRBV12-3/TRBV12-4,ASRGGGGNEQF
TRBV7-3,ASSLVRSGEQY
TRBV5-1,ASSMTAVSGNTIY
TRBV20-1,SARSGTDYLAGTYNEQF
TRBV5-4,ASSLGRGWGEQY
TRBV19,ASSPLDRNTGELF